The 10 T cell receptor beta chains below were found in one sample sequenced in a study of T cell responses to AZD1222 COVID-19 vaccine. The table came from immunoSEQ multiplex PCR; TCRdb's copy has only in-frame clones and leaves some out. Among roughly 110,000 clones listed, roughly 89% were seen once. This specimen was peripheral blood, taken on day 0 of AZD1222 vaccination. These receptors came from an adult in good health.

The chain joins TRBV11-2 to TRBJ1-4, with 7 bases that match TRBD1. The germline gives CDR1 SGHAT, CDR2 FQNNGV. The J segment lost 5 bases and the V segment lost 4 bases, leaving 7 bases of the junction unmatched. The CDR3 has 15 residues. The CDR3 region is CASSSTRTGNEKLFF. CDR3 nucleotide sequence: TGTGCCAGCAGCTCAACTCGGACAGGAAATGAAAAACTGTTTTTT.

The chain uses TRBV27 and TRBJ1-6; D is ambiguous. V was shortened by 3 bases and J by 3 bases, with 9 bases between the two germline ends. The CDR3 length is 15 residues. Germline V gene sequence: CDR1 MNHEY, CDR2 SMNVEV (reference sequence). The CDR3, as DNA: TGTGCCAGCAGTTTTTGGCAGGACTATAATTCACCCCTCCACTTT. This codes for CASSFWQDYNSPLHF.

The chain has TRBV6-5 and TRBJ2-7, with D maybe TRBD2 (6 bases). The CDR3 spans 13 residues. Germline assignment: CDR1 MNHEY and CDR2 SVGAGI. V lost 6 bases to trimming and J lost 6 bases, with 15 bases between them. In nucleotides, the CDR3 is TGTGCCAGCAGGCGGGACTGGGGCATCGAGCAGTACTTC. Residues: CASRRDWGIEQYF.

This rearrangement joins TRBV5-1 to TRBJ2-2; no reliable D call. The CDR3 totals 16 residues. The germline V and J ends were trimmed by 0 bases and 2 bases, with 11 bases remaining between them. CDR1 and CDR2 from the germline V gene are SGHRS and YFSETQ. In DNA, the CDR3 is TGCGCCAGCAGCTTGGCCGGACCTTCCAACACCGGGGAGCTGTTTTTT. It specifies CASSLAGPSNTGELFF.

J is TRBJ2-7 and V is TRBV9; 8 bases agree with TRBD1. CDR1 is SGDLS and CDR2 is YYNGEE in the germline V gene. J gave up 6 bases and V 1 base, and 6 bases lay outside the gene matches. This CDR3 has 14 amino acids. CDR3 nucleotide sequence: TGTGCCAGCAGCGTAACAGGACAGGGCCTCGAGCAGTACTTC. Its protein product is CASSVTGQGLEQYF.

The rearrangement uses TRBV14 and TRBJ1-5; a possible D gene is TRBD1 (5 bases). Germline values: CDR1 SGHDN, CDR2 FVKESK. This CDR3 is 17 amino acids long. V lost 4 bases, J lost 11 bases, and 27 bases lay in between. In nucleotides, the CDR3 is TGTGCCAGCAGCCTGTGTTTTTGCCAGGGTGAGGGTTGGACCCAGCATTTT. Protein sequence: CASSLCFCQGEGWTQHF. Complete variable domain (other parts from reference TRBV14 and TRBJ1-5): EAGVTQFPSHSVIEKGQTVTLRCDPISGHDNLYWYRRVMGKEIKFLLHFVKESKQDESGMPNNRFLAERTGGTYSTLKVQPAELEDSGVYFCASSLCFCQGEGWTQHFGDGTRLSIL.

The chain uses TRBV7-3 and TRBJ1-1; D uncertain. CDR1 SGHTA and CDR2 FQGTGA come from the germline V gene. V lost 5 bases and J 1 base, leaving 8 bases between the germline ends. The CDR3 runs 13 residues. In nucleotides, the CDR3 is TGTGCCAGCAGCAAGGACCCGAACACTGAAGCTTTCTTT. It encodes CASSKDPNTEAFF. The whole variable domain, filled in from reference TRBV7-3 and TRBJ1-1, reads GAGVSQTPSNKVTEKGKYVELRCDPISGHTALYWYRQSLGQGPEFLIYFQGTGAADDSGLPNDRFFAVRPEGSVSTLKIQRTERGDSAVYLCASSKDPNTEAFFGQGTRLTVV.

The V gene is TRBV18, the J gene TRBJ2-7, with TRBD2 identical over 9 bases. The V gene end was trimmed by 0 bases and the J gene end by 2 bases; junction bases not matched to a gene: 2. The CDR3 is 15 amino acids. CDR1 is KGHSH, CDR2 LQKENI, per germline. The CDR3 loop reads CASSPPAGGTYEQYF. The CDR3 bases are TGTGCCAGCTCACCACCGGCGGGGGGGACCTACGAGCAGTACTTC.

This chain joins TRBV6-5 and TRBJ1-5, with D unresolved. CDR1 is MNHEY, CDR2 SVGAGI, per germline. This CDR3 region has 14 residues. Between the trimmed V and J ends, which lost 2 bases and 1 base, there was a span of 6 bases. In nucleotides, the CDR3 is TGTGCCAGCAGTTACAGGGAGAGCAATCAGCCCCAGCATTTT. Amino acid sequence: CASSYRESNQPQHF.

The chain couples TRBV19 to TRBJ2-7; possible D gene TRBD1, 6 bases. Looked up from germline, CDR1 is LNHDA and CDR2 is SQIVND (reference sequence). V was shortened by 5 bases and J by 1 base, with 12 bases between the two germline ends. This CDR3 has 14 amino acids. The CDR3 spells CASSVAGESYEQYF. In nucleotides, the CDR3 is TGTGCCAGTAGTGTAGCAGGGGAATCCTACGAGCAGTACTTC.